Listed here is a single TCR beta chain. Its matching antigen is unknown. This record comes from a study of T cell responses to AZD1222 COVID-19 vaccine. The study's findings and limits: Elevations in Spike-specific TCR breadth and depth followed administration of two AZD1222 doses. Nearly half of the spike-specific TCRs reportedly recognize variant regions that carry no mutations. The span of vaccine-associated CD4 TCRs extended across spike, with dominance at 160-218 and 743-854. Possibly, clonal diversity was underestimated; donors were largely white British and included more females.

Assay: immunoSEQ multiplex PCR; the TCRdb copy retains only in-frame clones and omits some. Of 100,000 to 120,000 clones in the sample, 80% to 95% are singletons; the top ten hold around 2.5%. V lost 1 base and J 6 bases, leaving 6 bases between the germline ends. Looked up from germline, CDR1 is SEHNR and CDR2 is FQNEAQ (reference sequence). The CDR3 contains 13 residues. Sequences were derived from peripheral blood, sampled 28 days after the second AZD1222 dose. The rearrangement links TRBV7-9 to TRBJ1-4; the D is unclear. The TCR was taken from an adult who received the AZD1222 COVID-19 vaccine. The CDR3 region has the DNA TGTGCCAGCAGCTTAGGGTTGGATGAAAAACTGTTTTTT. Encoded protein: CASSLGLDEKLFF.